The clone carrying this T cell receptor beta chain ranks as medium-sized. This record belongs to a study of spatial heterogeneity in lung cancer. Time point noted: blood at routine non-recurrence follow-up after resection. Whole RNA from tumor, nontumor lung or frozen PBMC was sequenced unsorted. TCRdb analysed the 5' RACE reads with MiXCR anew, one entry per CDR3 protein. The sample carries 8,000 to 10,000 distinct CDR3 sequences, 20% to 25% recorded once. The CDR3 spans 15 residues. The V end lost 4 bases, the J end lost 0 bases, and 10 bases lay between the germline ends. In germline, CDR1 is SGHAT, CDR2 FQNNGV.

The source was PBMCs, collected at follow-up. The TCR originated in a female donor with early-stage non-small cell lung cancer. The rearrangement links TRBV11-2 to TRBJ2-1, with D perhaps TRBD1 (6 bases). This CDR3 reads CASSSQGSSYNEQFF. The DNA of the CDR3 is TGTGCCAGCAGCTCACAGGGTAGCTCCTACAATGAGCAGTTCTTC. Looking up the rest from reference TRBV11-2 and TRBJ2-1 gives the full variable domain: EAGVAQSPRYKIIEKRQSVAFWCNPISGHATLYWYQQILGQGPKLLIQFQNNGVVDDSQLPKDRFSAERLKGVDSTLKIQPAKLEDSAVYLCASSSQGSSYNEQFFGPGTRLTVL.